This TCR beta chain was sequenced in a study of PD-L1 blockade in urothelial cancer. V lost 5 bases and J lost 0, with 14 bases in between. The V gene's germline CDR1 is MNHEY and CDR2 SMNVEV (reference sequence). The CDR3 has 16 residues. Sequencing used immunoSEQ multiplex PCR; TCRdb keeps in-frame clones, though not all of them. The data contain some 100,000 clones, around 90% of them singletons. The V call is TRBV27, the J call TRBJ1-3; D perhaps matches TRBD1 (5 bases). The sequences come from PBMCs, collected around atezolizumab (anti-PD-L1) treatment. This clonotype originated in a woman aged 80 or over with urothelial cancer. The DNA of the CDR3 is TGTGCCAGCAGTAGAATGGGGCCCAGCTCTGGAAACACCATATATTTT. Protein: CASSRMGPSSGNTIYF.